These 12 T cell receptor beta chains came from one sample sequenced in a study of patients and donors after allogeneic stem cell transplantation. In TCRdb, the RT-PCR reads were re-called with MiXCR into one record per CDR3 protein. Here the sample spans about a million distinct CDR3 sequences, roughly 18% being singletons. Material for sequencing was blood, either unsorted or a sorted T cell fraction (not recorded which). All receptors derive from a human donor who was either an allogeneic HSCT recipient or a stem cell or donor lymphocyte infusion donor (not recorded which). It is not recorded whose cells these are; they may come from a transplant donor.

This clonotype was observed a handful of times. The rearrangement joins TRBV12-3 or TRBV12-4 to TRBJ1-2; possibly TRBD1 for D (5 bases). This CDR3 has 15 amino acids. Trimming left V 6 bases short and J 3 bases short, with 17 bases between. CDR3 DNA: TGTGCCAGCAGGGGAAATGGACGGGGACACTATGGCTACACCTTC. It yields the protein CASRGNGRGHYGYTF.

This clonotype was observed a handful of times. The genes are TRBV29-1 and TRBJ2-5; no clear D. V dropped 6 bases and J dropped 4 bases, with 6 bases sitting between them. The CDR3 spans 10 residues. Germline V CDR1 and CDR2: SQVTM, ANQGSEA. CDR3 sequence reads: CSVVTETQYF. CDR3 DNA: TGCAGCGTAGTAACAGAGACCCAGTACTTC. The entire variable domain, with the rest obtained from reference TRBV29-1 and TRBJ2-5, is as follows: SAVISQKPSRDICQRGTSLTIQCQVDSQVTMMFWYRQQPGQSLTLIATANQGSEATYESGFVIDKFPISRPNLTFSTLTVSNMSPEDSSIYLCSVVTETQYFGPGTRLLVL.

This clonotype came up a few times. This chain connects TRBV3-1 to TRBJ2-1; 8 nucleotides match TRBD1. The germline gives CDR1 LGHDT, CDR2 YNNKEL (reference sequence). CDR3 length: 15 residues. The V gene end was trimmed by 0 bases and the J gene end by 3 bases; junction bases not matched to a gene: 1. CDR3 protein: CASSQEGQGYNEQFF. DNA of the CDR3: TGTGCCAGCAGCCAAGAAGGACAGGGCTACAATGAGCAGTTCTTC.

This clonotype was counted between two and nine times. V is TRBV6-1 and J is TRBJ1-5, with a tentative D call TRBD1 (5 bases). Trimming removed 6 bases from V and 1 base from J, with 13 bases in between. There are 15 residues in the CDR3. The V gene's germline CDR1 is MNHNS and CDR2 SASEGT. The CDR3 sequence is CASSPSRGSNQPQHF. In nucleotides, the CDR3 is TGTGCCAGCAGCCCTTCGAGGGGAAGCAATCAGCCCCAGCATTTT.

The CDR3 is CASSELRSGETQYF. In DNA form, the CDR3 reads TGTGCCAGCAGTGAATTGAGATCGGGTGAGACCCAGTACTTC. The chain joins TRBV25-1 to TRBJ2-5; D unclear. The CDR3 extends over 14 amino acids. CDR1 is MGHDK and CDR2 is SYGVNS in the germline V gene. V gave up 1 base and J gave up 5 bases, with 11 bases separating them.

A few counts support this clonotype. The chain recombines TRBV6-5 with TRBJ2-7; D remains unclear. The V end was cut by 0 bases, the J end by 2 bases, with 17 bases between. This CDR3 has 17 residues. Per the germline V gene, CDR1 is MNHEY and CDR2 is SVGAGI. This CDR3 is CASSYSAMGVGTYEQYF. The CDR3, as DNA: TGTGCCAGCAGTTACTCGGCCATGGGCGTGGGGACCTACGAGCAGTACTTC.

Many counts were recorded for this clonotype. The gene calls are TRBV5-1 and TRBJ1-4, with 7 nucleotides matching TRBD1. Germline CDR1 and CDR2: SGHRS and YFSETQ. V was clipped by 0 bases and J by 0 bases; unmatched bases: 2. This CDR3 region has 16 residues. CDR3 residues: CASSLGQGATNEKLFF. The DNA of the CDR3 is TGCGCCAGCAGCTTGGGGCAGGGGGCAACTAATGAAAAACTGTTTTTT.

This chain connects TRBV7-9 to TRBJ2-1; perhaps D is TRBD1 or TRBD2 (5 bases each). Deletions cut 5 bases from V and 5 bases from J, with 13 bases between. From germline, CDR1 is SEHNR and CDR2 FQNEAQ (reference sequence). The CDR3 consists of 14 residues. CDR3 sequence reads: CASSRRDANNEQFF. CDR3 DNA sequence: TGTGCCAGCAGCCGCAGGGACGCTAACAATGAGCAGTTCTTC.

The chain links TRBV7-9 to TRBJ1-4; TRBD1 aligns across 7 bases. V was pared by 4 bases and J by 4 bases, with 6 bases of the junction left unmatched. Germline assignment: CDR1 SEHNR and CDR2 FQNEAQ (reference sequence). This CDR3 is built from 15 residues. The CDR3 sequence: CASSSRQGSNEKLFF. CDR3 in DNA: TGTGCCAGCAGCTCCAGACAGGGTAGTAATGAAAAACTGTTTTTT. Full variable domain (missing parts from reference TRBV7-9 and TRBJ1-4): DTGVSQNPRHKITKRGQNVTFRCDPISEHNRLYWYRQTLGQGPEFLTYFQNEAQLEKSRLLSDRFSAERPKGSFSTLEIQRTEQGDSAMYLCASSSRQGSNEKLFFGSGTQLSVL.

The chain has TRBV21-1 and TRBJ1-2. TRBV21-1 is given as a pseudogene. The CDR3 runs to 14 residues. Here the CDR3 DNA reads TGTGCCAGCAGCAAAATTCAGGGCCCCTATGGCTACACCTTC. Amino acids: CASSKIQGPYGYTF.

The V and J genes are TRBV29-1 and TRBJ2-5, with 7 nucleotides matching TRBD2. Germline CDR1 reads SQVTM; CDR2 reads ANQGSEA. Unmatched junction bases numbered 12, after V lost 3 bases and J lost 5 bases. The CDR3 extends over 15 amino acids. CDR3 amino acids: CSVEGRGNPGETQYF. CDR3 in DNA: TGCAGCGTTGAGGGGCGGGGGAACCCCGGGGAGACCCAGTACTTC.

This clonotype was detected many times. The chain combines TRBV4-3 with TRBJ2-5; TRBD2 is a possible D gene (6 bases). Trimming pared 0 bases from V and 5 bases from J, leaving 10 bases between. The CDR3 is 14 residues long. Germline CDR1 LGHNA, CDR2 YSLEER. The CDR3 loop reads CASSQDNRGETQYF. CDR3 coding DNA: TGCGCCAGCAGCCAAGATAATCGGGGGGAGACCCAGTACTTC.